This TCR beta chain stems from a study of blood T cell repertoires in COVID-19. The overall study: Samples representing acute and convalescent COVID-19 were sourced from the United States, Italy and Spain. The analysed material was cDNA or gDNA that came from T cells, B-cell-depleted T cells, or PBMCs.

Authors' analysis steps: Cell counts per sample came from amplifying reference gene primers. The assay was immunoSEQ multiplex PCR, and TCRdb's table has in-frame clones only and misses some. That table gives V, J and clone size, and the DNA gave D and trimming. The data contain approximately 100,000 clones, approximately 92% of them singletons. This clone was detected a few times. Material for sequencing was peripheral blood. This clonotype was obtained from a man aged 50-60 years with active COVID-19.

CDR3 protein: CASTSGRASGDEQFF. DNA for the CDR3: TGCGCCAGCACCAGCGGGAGGGCCTCAGGGGATGAGCAGTTCTTC. The chain combines TRBV5-1 with TRBJ2-1; TRBD2 matches at 10 bases. The J segment lost 8 bases and the V segment lost 6 bases, leaving 11 bases of the junction unmatched. Germline assignment: CDR1 SGHRS and CDR2 YFSETQ. The CDR3 length is 15 residues. Full variable domain (rest looked up from reference TRBV5-1 and TRBJ2-1): KAGVTQTPRYLIKTRGQQVTLSCSPISGHRSVSWYQQTPGQGLQFLFEYFSETQRNKGNFPGRFSGRQFSNSRSEMNVSTLELGDSALYLCASTSGRASGDEQFFGPGTRLTVL.